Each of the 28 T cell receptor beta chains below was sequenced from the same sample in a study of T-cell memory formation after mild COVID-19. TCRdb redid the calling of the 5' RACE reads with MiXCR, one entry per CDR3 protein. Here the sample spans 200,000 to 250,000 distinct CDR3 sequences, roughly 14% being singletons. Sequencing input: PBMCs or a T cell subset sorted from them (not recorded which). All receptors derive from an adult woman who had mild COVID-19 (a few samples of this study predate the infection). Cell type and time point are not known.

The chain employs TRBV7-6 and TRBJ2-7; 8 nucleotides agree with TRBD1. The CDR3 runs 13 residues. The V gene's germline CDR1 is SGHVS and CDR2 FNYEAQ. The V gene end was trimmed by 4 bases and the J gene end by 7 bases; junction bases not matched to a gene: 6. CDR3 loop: CASSSGQGREQYF. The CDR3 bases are TGTGCCAGCAGCTCCGGACAGGGTCGGGAGCAGTACTTC.

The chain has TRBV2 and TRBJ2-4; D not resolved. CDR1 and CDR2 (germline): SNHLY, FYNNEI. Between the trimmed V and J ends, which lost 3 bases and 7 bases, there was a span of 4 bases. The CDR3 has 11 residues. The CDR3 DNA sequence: TGTGCCAGCAGTGAGATGAACATTCAGTACTTC. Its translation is CASSEMNIQYF.

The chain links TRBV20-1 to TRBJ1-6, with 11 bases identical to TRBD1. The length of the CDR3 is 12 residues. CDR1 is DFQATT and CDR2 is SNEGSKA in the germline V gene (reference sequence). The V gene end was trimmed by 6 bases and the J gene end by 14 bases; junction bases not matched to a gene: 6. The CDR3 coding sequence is TGCAGTGCCCCCGGACAGGGGGCATCCCTCCACTTT. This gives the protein CSAPGQGASLHF.

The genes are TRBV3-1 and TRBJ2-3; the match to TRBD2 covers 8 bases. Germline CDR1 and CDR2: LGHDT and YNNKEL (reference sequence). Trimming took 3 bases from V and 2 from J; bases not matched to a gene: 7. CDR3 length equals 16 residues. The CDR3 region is CASSHPGTRPTDTQYF. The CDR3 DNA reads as TGTGCCAGCAGCCACCCCGGGACTAGGCCCACAGATACGCAGTATTTT.

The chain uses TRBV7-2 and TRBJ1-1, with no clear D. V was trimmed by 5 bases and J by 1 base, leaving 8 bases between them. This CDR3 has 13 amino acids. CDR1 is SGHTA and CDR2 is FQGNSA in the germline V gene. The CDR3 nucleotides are TGTGCCAGCAGCCCAGACTGGAACACTGAAGCTTTCTTT. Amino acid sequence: CASSPDWNTEAFF.

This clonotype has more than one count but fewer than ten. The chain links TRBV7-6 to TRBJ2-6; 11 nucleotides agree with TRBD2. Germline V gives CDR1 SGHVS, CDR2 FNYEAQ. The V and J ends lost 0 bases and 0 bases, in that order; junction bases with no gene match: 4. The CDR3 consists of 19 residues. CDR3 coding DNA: TGTGCCAGCAGCTTAGCGCCTAGCGGGGGGAACTCTGGGGCCAACGTCCTGACTTTC. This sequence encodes CASSLAPSGGNSGANVLTF.

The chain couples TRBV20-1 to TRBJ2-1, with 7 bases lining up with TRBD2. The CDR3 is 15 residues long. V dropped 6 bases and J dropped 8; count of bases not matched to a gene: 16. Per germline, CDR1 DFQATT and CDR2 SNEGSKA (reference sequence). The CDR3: CSAITDSGQADEQFF. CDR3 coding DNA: TGCAGTGCAATAACGGATAGCGGGCAGGCGGATGAGCAGTTCTTC.

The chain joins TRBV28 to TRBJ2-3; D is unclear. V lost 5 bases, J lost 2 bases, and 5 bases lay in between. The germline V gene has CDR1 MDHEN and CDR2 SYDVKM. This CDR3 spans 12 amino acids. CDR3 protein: CASSTDTDTQYF. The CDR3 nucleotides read TGTGCCAGCAGTACGGACACAGATACGCAGTATTTT.

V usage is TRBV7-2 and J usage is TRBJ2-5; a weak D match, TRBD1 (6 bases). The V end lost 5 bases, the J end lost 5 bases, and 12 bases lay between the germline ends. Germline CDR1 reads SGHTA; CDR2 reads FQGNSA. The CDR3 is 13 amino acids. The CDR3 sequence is CASSPGVSETQYF. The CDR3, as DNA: TGTGCCAGCAGCCCAGGGGTCTCGGAGACCCAGTACTTC. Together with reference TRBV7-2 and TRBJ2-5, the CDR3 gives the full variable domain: GAGVSQSPSNKVTEKGKDVELRCDPISGHTALYWYRQSLGQGLEFLIYFQGNSAPDKSGLPSDRFSAERTGGSVSTLTIQRTQQEDSAVYLCASSPGVSETQYFGPGTRLLVL.

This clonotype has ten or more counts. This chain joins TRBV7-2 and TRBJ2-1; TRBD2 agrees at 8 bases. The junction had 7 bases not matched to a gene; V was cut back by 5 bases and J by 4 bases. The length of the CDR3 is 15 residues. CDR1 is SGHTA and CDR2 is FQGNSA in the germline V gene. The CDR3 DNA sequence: TGTGCCAGCAGCCAATCGACTAGCGTATACAATGAGCAGTTCTTC. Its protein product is CASSQSTSVYNEQFF.

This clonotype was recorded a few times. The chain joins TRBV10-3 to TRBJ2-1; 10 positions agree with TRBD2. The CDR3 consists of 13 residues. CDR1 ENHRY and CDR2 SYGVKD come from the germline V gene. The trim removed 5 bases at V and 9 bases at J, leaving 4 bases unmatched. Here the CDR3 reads CAISSGGALEQFF. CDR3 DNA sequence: TGTGCCATCAGTAGCGGGGGGGCCCTTGAGCAGTTCTTC.

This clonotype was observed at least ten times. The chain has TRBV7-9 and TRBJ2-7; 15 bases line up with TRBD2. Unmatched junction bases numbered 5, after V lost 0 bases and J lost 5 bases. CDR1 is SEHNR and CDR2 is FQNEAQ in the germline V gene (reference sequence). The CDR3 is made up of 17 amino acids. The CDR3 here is CASSLAWTSGGAHEQYF. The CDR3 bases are TGTGCCAGCAGCTTAGCGTGGACTAGCGGGGGGGCCCACGAGCAGTACTTC.

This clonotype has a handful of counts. CDR3 coding DNA: TGTGCCAGCAGCCAACCACCCCTACAGGGCGCCACTCCCGGGGAGCAGTACTTC. Encoded protein: CASSQPPLQGATPGEQYF. The chain is built from TRBV4-2 and TRBJ2-7, with D maybe TRBD1 (6 bases). This CDR3 region has 18 residues. Germline V gives CDR1 LGHNA, CDR2 YNFKEQ. Trimming took off 2 bases at V and 7 bases at J, with 27 bases between the two ends.

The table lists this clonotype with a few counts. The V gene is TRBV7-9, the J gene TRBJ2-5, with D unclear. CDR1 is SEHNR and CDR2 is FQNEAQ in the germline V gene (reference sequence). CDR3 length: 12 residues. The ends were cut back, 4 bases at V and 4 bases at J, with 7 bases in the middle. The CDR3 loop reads CASSYTGETQYF. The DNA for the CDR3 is TGTGCCAGCAGCTACACCGGAGAGACCCAGTACTTC.

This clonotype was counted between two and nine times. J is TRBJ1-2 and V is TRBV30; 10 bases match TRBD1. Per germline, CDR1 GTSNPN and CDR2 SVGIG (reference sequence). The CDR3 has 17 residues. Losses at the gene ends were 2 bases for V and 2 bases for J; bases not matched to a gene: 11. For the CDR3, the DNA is TGTGCCTGGAGTCGGGCCGGGACAGGGGTTACCAACTATGGCTACACCTTC. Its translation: CAWSRAGTGVTNYGYTF.

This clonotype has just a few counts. As DNA, the CDR3 is TGTGCCAGCAGCTTAGTTGGCGGGGATCCTAGGGCCTACAATGAGCAGTTCTTC. Translated, it gives CASSLVGGDPRAYNEQFF. V gene TRBV7-8 combines with J gene TRBJ2-1; tentative D call: TRBD2 (6 bases). This CDR3 spans 18 amino acids. V was shortened by 1 base and J by 2 bases, with 18 bases between the two germline ends. In germline, CDR1 is SGHVS, CDR2 FQNEAQ.

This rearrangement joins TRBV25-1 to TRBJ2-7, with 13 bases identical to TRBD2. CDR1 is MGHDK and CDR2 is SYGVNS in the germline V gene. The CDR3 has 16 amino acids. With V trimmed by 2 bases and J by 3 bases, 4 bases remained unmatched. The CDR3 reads CASSEGGLAGIYEQYF. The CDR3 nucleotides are TGTGCCAGCAGTGAAGGGGGACTAGCGGGGATCTACGAGCAGTACTTC.

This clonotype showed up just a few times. The CDR3 is CASSLQGAESPQHF. CDR3 sequence (DNA): TGTGCCAGCAGTCTCCAGGGGGCCGAGTCGCCCCAGCATTTT. The chain employs TRBV12-3 or TRBV12-4 and TRBJ1-5; 8 bases fit TRBD1. The CDR3 runs to 14 residues. Losses at the gene ends were 5 bases for V and 9 bases for J; bases not matched to a gene: 9.

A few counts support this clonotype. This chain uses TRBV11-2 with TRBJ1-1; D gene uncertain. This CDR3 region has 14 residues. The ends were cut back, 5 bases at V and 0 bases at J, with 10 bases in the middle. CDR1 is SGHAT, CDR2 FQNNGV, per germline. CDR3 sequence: CASSRPTMNTEAFF. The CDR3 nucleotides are TGTGCCAGCAGCCGGCCAACTATGAACACTGAAGCTTTCTTT.

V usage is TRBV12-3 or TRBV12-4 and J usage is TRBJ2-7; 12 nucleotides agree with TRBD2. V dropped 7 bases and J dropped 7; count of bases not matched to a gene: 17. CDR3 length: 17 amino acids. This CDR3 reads CASTEPPSGRACWEQYF. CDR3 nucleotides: TGTGCCAGCACCGAACCCCCTAGCGGGAGGGCCTGTTGGGAGCAGTACTTC.

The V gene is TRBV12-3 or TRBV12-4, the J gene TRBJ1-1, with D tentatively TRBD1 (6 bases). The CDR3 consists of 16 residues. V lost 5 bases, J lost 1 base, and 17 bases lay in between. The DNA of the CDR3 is TGTGCCAGCAGTCCCCCCCCCGGACAGAGGAACACTGAAGCTTTCTTT. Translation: CASSPPPGQRNTEAFF.

CDR3 amino acids: CATSSEGGYEQYF. The CDR3 DNA reads as TGTGCCACCAGCAGCGAGGGGGGGTACGAGCAGTACTTC. V and J are TRBV15 and TRBJ2-7; possible D gene TRBD2, 7 bases. The CDR3 is 13 amino acids. With 3 bases removed from V and 4 bases from J, the gap between germline ends came to 10 bases. Germline CDR1 is LNHNV and CDR2 is YYDKDF (reference sequence).

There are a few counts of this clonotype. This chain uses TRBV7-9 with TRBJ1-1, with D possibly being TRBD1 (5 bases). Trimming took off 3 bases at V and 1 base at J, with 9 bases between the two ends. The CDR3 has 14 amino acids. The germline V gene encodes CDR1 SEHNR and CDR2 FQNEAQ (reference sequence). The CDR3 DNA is TGTGCCAGCAGCTTGGACACCAGGAACACTGAAGCTTTCTTT. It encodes CASSLDTRNTEAFF. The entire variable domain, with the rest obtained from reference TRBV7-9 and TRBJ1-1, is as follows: DTGVSQNPRHKITKRGQNVTFRCDPISEHNRLYWYRQTLGQGPEFLTYFQNEAQLEKSRLLSDRFSAERPKGSFSTLEIQRTEQGDSAMYLCASSLDTRNTEAFFGQGTRLTVV.

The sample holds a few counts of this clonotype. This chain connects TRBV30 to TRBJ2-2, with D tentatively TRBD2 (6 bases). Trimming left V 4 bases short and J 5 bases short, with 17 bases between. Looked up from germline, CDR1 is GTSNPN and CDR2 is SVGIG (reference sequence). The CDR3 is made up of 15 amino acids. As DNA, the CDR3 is TGTGCCTGGATAAACCAGGGACTCCCTACCGGGGAGCTGTTTTTT. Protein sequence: CAWINQGLPTGELFF.

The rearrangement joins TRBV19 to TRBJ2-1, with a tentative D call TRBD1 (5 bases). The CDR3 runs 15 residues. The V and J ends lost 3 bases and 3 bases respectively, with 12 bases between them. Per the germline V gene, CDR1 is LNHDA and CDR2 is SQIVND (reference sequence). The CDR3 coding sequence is TGTGCCAGTAGTATTTGGGGCCGAAACTACAATGAGCAGTTCTTC. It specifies CASSIWGRNYNEQFF.

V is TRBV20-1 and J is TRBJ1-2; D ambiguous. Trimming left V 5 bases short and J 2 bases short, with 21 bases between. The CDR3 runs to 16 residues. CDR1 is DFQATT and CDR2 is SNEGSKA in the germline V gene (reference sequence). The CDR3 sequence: CSAGARGRVYNYGYTF. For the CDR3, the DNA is TGCAGTGCTGGCGCGAGAGGTCGGGTTTACAACTATGGCTACACCTTC.

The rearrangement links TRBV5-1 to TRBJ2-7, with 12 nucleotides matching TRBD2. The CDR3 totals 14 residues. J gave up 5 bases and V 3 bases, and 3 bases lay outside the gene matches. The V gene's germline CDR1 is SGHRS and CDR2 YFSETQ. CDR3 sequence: CASSWRTSGDEQYF. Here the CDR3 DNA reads TGCGCCAGCAGCTGGAGGACTAGCGGGGACGAGCAGTACTTC.

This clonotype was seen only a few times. The CDR3 reads CASSGDYGETQYF. The CDR3 DNA reads TGTGCCAGCAGCGGGGACTACGGGGAGACCCAGTACTTC. The rearrangement links TRBV5-6 to TRBJ2-5; 7 nucleotides agree with TRBD2. Germline trimming cut 4 bases from V and 5 bases from J; bases unmatched to any gene: 5. Germline CDR1 and CDR2: SGHDT and YYEEEE. The CDR3 runs 13 residues. Together with reference TRBV5-6 and TRBJ2-5, the CDR3 gives the full variable domain: DAGVTQSPTHLIKTRGQQVTLRCSPKSGHDTVSWYQQALGQGPQFIFQYYEEEERQRGNFPDRFSGHQFPNYSSELNVNALLLGDSALYLCASSGDYGETQYFGPGTRLLVL.